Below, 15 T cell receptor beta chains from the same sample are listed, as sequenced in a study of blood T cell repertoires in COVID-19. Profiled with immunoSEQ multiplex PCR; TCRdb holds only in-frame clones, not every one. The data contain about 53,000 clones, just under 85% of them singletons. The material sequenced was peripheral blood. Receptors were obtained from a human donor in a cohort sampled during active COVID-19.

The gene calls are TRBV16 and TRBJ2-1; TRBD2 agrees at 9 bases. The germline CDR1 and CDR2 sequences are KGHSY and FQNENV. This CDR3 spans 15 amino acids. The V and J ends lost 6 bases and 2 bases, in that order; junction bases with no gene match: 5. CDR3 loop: CASRLLAGTYNEQFF. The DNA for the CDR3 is TGTGCCAGCAGACTCCTAGCGGGAACCTACAATGAGCAGTTCTTC.

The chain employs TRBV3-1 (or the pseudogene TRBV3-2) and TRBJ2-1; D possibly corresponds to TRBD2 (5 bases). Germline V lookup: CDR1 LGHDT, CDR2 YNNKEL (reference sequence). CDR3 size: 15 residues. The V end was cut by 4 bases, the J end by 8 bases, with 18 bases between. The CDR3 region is CASSPQRSPGHEQFF. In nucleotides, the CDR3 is TGTGCCAGCAGCCCCCAGCGGTCCCCGGGCCATGAGCAGTTCTTC.

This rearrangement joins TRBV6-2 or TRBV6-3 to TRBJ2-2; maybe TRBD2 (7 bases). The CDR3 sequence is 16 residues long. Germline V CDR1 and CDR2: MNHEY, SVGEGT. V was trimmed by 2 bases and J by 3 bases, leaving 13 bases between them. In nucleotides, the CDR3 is TGTGCCAGCAGTTACACCGGGGGGCTGGACACCGGGGAGCTGTTTTTT. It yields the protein CASSYTGGLDTGELFF.

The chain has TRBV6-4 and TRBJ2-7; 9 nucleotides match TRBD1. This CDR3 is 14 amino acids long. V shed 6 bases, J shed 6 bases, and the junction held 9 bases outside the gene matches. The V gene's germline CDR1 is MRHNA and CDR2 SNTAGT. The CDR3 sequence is CASRRDRAAGEQYF. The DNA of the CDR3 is TGTGCCAGCAGACGGGACAGGGCAGCGGGCGAGCAGTACTTC.

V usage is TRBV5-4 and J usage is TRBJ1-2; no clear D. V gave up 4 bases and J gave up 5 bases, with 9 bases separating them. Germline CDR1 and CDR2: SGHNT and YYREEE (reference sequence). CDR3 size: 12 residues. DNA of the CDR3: TGTGCCAGCAGCAAAACAACATATGGCTACACCTTC. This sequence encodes CASSKTTYGYTF.

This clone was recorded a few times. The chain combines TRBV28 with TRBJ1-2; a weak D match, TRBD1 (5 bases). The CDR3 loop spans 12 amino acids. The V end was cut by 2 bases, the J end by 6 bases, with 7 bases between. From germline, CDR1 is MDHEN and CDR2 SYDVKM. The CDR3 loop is CASSLEGDGYTF. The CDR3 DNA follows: TGTGCCAGCAGTTTAGAAGGGGATGGCTACACCTTC.

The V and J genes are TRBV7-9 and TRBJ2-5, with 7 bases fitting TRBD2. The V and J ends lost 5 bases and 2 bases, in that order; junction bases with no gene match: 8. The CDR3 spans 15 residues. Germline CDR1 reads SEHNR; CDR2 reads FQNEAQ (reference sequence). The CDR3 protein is CASSPGGILQETQYF. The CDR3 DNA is TGTGCCAGCAGCCCCGGGGGGATTCTGCAAGAGACCCAGTACTTC.

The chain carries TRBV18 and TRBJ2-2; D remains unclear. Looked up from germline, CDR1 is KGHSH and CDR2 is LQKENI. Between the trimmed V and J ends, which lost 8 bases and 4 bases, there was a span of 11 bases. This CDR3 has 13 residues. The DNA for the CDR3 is TGTGCCAGCGTCAAGTCTAGCACCGGGGAGCTGTTTTTT. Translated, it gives CASVKSSTGELFF.

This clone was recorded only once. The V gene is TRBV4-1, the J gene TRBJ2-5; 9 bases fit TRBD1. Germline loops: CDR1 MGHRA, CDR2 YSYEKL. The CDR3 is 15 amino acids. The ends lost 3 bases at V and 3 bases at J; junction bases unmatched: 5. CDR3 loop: CASSQGTGGEETQYF. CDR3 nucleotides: TGCGCCAGCAGCCAGGGAACAGGGGGCGAAGAGACCCAGTACTTC.

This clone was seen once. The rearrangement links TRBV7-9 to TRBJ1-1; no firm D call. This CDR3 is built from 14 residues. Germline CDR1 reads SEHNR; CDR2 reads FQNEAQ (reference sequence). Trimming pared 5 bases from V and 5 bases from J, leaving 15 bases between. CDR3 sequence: CASSQIRPGTEAFF. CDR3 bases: TGTGCCAGCAGCCAAATCCGACCAGGTACTGAAGCTTTCTTT.

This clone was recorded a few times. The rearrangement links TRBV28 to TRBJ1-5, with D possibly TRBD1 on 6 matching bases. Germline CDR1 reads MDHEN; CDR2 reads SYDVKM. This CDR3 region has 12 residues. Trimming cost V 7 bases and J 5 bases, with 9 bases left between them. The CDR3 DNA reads TGTGCCAGCAAGGACAGCTATCAGCCCCAGCATTTT. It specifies CASKDSYQPQHF.

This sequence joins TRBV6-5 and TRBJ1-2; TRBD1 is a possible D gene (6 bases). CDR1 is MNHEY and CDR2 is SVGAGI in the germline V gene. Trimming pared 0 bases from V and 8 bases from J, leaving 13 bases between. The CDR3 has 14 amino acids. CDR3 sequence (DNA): TGTGCCAGCAGTTACTCGAGGACAGTGAGGGGCTACACCTTC. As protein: CASSYSRTVRGYTF.

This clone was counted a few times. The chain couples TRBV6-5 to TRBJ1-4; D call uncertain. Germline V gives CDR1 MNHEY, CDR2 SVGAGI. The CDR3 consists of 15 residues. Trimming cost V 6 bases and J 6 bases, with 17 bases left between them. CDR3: CASRDYSGFDEKLFF. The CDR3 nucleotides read TGTGCCAGCAGGGACTACAGTGGGTTCGATGAAAAACTGTTTTTT.

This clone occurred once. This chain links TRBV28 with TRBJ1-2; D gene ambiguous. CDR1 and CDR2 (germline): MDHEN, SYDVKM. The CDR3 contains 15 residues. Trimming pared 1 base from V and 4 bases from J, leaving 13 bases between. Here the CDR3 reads CASSLSGVRGYGYTF. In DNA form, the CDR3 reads TGTGCCAGCAGTTTATCGGGAGTCCGGGGCTATGGCTACACCTTC.

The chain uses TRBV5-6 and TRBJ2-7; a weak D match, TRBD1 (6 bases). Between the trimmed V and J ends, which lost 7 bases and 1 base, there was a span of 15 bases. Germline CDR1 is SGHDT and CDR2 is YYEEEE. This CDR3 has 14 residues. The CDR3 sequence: CASEVRGFSYEQYF. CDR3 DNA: TGTGCCAGCGAAGTGAGGGGGTTTTCCTACGAGCAGTACTTC. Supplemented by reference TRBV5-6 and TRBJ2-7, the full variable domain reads DAGVTQSPTHLIKTRGQQVTLRCSPKSGHDTVSWYQQALGQGPQFIFQYYEEEERQRGNFPDRFSGHQFPNYSSELNVNALLLGDSALYLCASEVRGFSYEQYFGPGTRLTVT.